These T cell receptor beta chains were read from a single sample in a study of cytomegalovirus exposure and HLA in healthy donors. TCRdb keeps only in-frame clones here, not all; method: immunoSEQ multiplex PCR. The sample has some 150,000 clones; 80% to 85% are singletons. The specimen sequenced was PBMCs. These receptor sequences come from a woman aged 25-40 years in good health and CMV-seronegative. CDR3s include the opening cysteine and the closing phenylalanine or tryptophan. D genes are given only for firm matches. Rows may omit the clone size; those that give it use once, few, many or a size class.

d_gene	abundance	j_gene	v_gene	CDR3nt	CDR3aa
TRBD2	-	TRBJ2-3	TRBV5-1	TGCGCCAGCAGCTTCAGAACTAGCGGACCCACAGATACGCAGTATTTT	CASSFRTSGPTDTQYF
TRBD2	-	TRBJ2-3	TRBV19	TGTGCCAGTAGTACTAGCGGGAGGCCGGATACGCAGTATTTT	CASSTSGRPDTQYF
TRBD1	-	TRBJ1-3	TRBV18	TGTGCCAGCTCACCACTTGCCCAGGGGGGCTCTGGAAACACCATATATTTT	CASSPLAQGGSGNTIYF
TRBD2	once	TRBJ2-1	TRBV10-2	TGCGCCAGCAGGGATAGCGGGCGGACCGCGGGGCAGTTCTTC	CASRDSGRTAGQFF
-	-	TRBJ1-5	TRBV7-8	TGTGCCAGCAGTAGAGGGCGAGACAATCAGCCCCAGCATTTT	CASSRGRDNQPQHF
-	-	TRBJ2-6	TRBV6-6	TGTGCCAGCAAGGCAGGGTTAGGCTCTGGGGCCAACGTCCTGACTTTC	CASKAGLGSGANVLTF
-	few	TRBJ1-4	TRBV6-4	TGTGCCAGCAGTGTTGACAGAGGAGAAAAACTGTTTTTT	CASSVDRGEKLFF
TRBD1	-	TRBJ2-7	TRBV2	TGTGCCAGCAGTACCCGCGGACAGGCTGGTGAGCAGTACTTC	CASSTRGQAGEQYF
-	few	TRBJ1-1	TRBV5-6	TGTGCCAGCAGCTTGGGCGGCAGGGGAATGAACACTGAAGCTTTCTTT	CASSLGGRGMNTEAFF
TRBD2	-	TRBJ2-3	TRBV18	TGTGCCAGCTCACCAGGGACTAGCGGGGATTTCACAGATACGCAGTATTTT	CASSPGTSGDFTDTQYF
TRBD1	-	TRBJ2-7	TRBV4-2	TGTGCCAGCAGCCAAGATCGTCAGGGGGTGGGCGAGCAGTACTTC	CASSQDRQGVGEQYF
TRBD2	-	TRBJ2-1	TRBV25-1	TGTGCCAGCAGTGATCGACCCGGACTAGCGGGGGCCTACAATGAGCAGTTCTTC	CASSDRPGLAGAYNEQFF
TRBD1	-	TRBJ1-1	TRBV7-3	TGTGCCAGCAGCTCCCAGGGGGGCAACACTGAAGCTTTCTTT	CASSSQGGNTEAFF
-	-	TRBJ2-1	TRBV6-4	TGTGCCAGCAGTATCAGGGGACAACCCCACAATGAGCAGTTCTTC	CASSIRGQPHNEQFF
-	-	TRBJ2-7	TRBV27	TGTGCCAGCAGTTTAAGAGGAGGATACGAGCAGTACTTC	CASSLRGGYEQYF
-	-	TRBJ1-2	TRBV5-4	TGTGCCAGCAGCTTGGACAGGAGGGGCGGCTACACCTTC	CASSLDRRGGYTF
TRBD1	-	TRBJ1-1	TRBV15	TGTGCCACCCGCAGGGGGCGCGGAGAGTACACTGAAGCTTTCTTT	CATRRGRGEYTEAFF
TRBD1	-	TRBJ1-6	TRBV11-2	TGTGCCAGCAGCTCCCCGGACAGGGGGAACTCACCCCTCCACTTT	CASSSPDRGNSPLHF